This is a list of T cell receptor beta chains from one sample in a study of early T cells in non-severe SARS-CoV-2 infection. TCRdb passed the 5' RACE reads through MiXCR, listing each CDR3 protein once. The sample lists 70,000 or so distinct CDR3 sequences, over 9.5% occurring once. The sample in question was whole blood, obtained at baseline. The receptors originated from an adult who was a healthcare worker with PCR-confirmed SARS-CoV-2 infection or an uninfected control (not recorded which). Each CDR3 is given with its conserved first and last residue. Each record gives: clone size, J gene, D gene, V gene, CDR3 DNA, CDR3 protein. A D gene is named only where the DNA matches it firmly. A row's size may be missing; if present it is once, few, many or a size class.

few TRBJ2-1 TRBD1 TRBV7-9 TGTGCCAGCAGCCCCCGGACAGGGGTGGGCTACAATGAGCAGTTCTTC CASSPRTGVGYNEQFF
few TRBJ2-7 - TRBV12-5 TGTGCTAGTGCCAGGGACACCTCCTACGAGCAGTACTTC CASARDTSYEQYF
few TRBJ1-6 - TRBV7-6 TGTGCCAGCACCTCGGGTTCACCCCTCCACTTT CASTSGSPLHF
many TRBJ1-4 TRBD1 TRBV12-5 TGTGCTAGTGGGCCCGGGACAGCTAATGAAAAACTGTTTTTT CASGPGTANEKLFF
few TRBJ2-2 - TRBV7-2 TGTGCCAGCAGCTTATGGGAGGCCGGGGAGCTGTTTTTT CASSLWEAGELFF
- TRBJ1-4 - TRBV5-5 TGTGCCAGCAGCTCCGGGAGTACGGAAGAAAAACTGTTTTTT CASSSGSTEEKLFF
many TRBJ2-3 - TRBV7-2 TGTGCCAGCAGCTTAGATAGGGGCGTCACAGATACGCAGTATTTT CASSLDRGVTDTQYF
- TRBJ2-5 - TRBV7-9 TGTGCCAGCAGCTTACAGGGGCCTCCGGGGGAGACCCAGTACTTC CASSLQGPPGETQYF
many TRBJ2-2 - TRBV7-2 TGTGCCAGCAGCTTAGCTTGGGGCGGGGAGCTGTTTTTT CASSLAWGGELFF
few TRBJ1-2 - TRBV9 TGTGCCAGCAGCTCCCTGAGGGGGATAGAGGATGGCTACACCTTC CASSSLRGIEDGYTF
- TRBJ2-3 - TRBV7-8 TGTGCCAGCAGCTTAGCGTCGGGAGCCAACACAGATACGCAGTATTTT CASSLASGANTDTQYF
- TRBJ2-1 - TRBV7-2 TGTGCCAGCAGCTTTCAGGATTCCTACAATGAGCAGTTCTTC CASSFQDSYNEQFF
- TRBJ1-4 - TRBV6-2/TRBV6-3 TGTGCCAGCGGTGTGGGGAAAAAACTGTTTTTT CASGVGKKLFF
many TRBJ1-2 - TRBV6-1 TGTGCCAGCAGTGCGGCTGATTACTATGGCTACACCTTC CASSAADYYGYTF
few TRBJ1-4 - TRBV12-3/TRBV12-4 TGTGCCAGCAGTTTTCGGGCGGAGGGGCTGGATGAAAAACTGTTTTTT CASSFRAEGLDEKLFF
many TRBJ2-1 TRBD1 TRBV7-3 TGTGCCAGCAGCGCACAGGGGGCTCGGAATGAGCAGTTCTTC CASSAQGARNEQFF
many TRBJ1-5 TRBD1 TRBV11-3 TGTGCCAGCAGCTTAGACCCGGACAGGGGGCGAAGTCAGCCCCAGCATTTT CASSLDPDRGRSQPQHF
many TRBJ2-7 TRBD1 TRBV6-5 TGTGCCAGCAGTTTATGGGGACAGGGGACAGGTGGGCAGTACTTC CASSLWGQGTGGQYF
few TRBJ2-1 TRBD2 TRBV6-5 TGTGCCAGCAGTCAAAGCGGGGGGGCACGGAATGAGCAGTTCTTC CASSQSGGARNEQFF
many TRBJ2-1 - TRBV30 TGTGCCTGGTTAAGGAACAATGAGCAGTTCTTC CAWLRNNEQFF
- TRBJ1-5 - TRBV4-1 TGCGCCAGCAGCCAAGTCGGGCAGGGGAGCAATCAGCCCCAGCATTTT CASSQVGQGSNQPQHF
few TRBJ2-1 - TRBV6-2/TRBV6-3 TGTGCCAGCAGTTACTCGAGTCCGGGAATCACCTACAATGAGCAGTTCTTC CASSYSSPGITYNEQFF
many TRBJ1-2 TRBD1 TRBV18 TGTGCCAGCTCCCAAGACAGGGAAGATGCCTATGGCTACACCTTC CASSQDREDAYGYTF
few TRBJ2-1 - TRBV7-7 TGTGCCAGCAGCTTAGTTTGCCCAACCCGCTCCTACAATGAGCAGTTCTTC CASSLVCPTRSYNEQFF
- TRBJ2-7 TRBD2 TRBV20-1 TGCAGTGCTAGGGGACTAGCGGGGGGGTCCCCCTACGAGCAGTACTTC CSARGLAGGSPYEQYF
- TRBJ1-2 - TRBV30 TGTGCCTGGAGTCTGGGCAGGGCCAACTATGGCTACACCTTC CAWSLGRANYGYTF
- TRBJ1-2 TRBD1 TRBV6-5 TGTGCCAGCAGCCCTGACAGGGGACGCTACACCTTC CASSPDRGRYTF
many TRBJ1-2 - TRBV11-2 TGTGCCAGCAGCTCCCCCGGCGAGTACTATGGCTACACCTTC CASSSPGEYYGYTF
- TRBJ2-2 - TRBV5-4 TGTGCCACCAAAGGACGGACAGCCCCGAACACCGGGGAGCTGTTTTTT CATKGRTAPNTGELFF
few TRBJ2-7 - TRBV4-2 TGTGCCAGCAGCCAAGGGGGGGGCGGTTACGAGCAGTACTTC CASSQGGGGYEQYF
few TRBJ1-5 - TRBV29-1 TGCAGCGCCACCACAGGGTTGACAGGCAATCAGCCCCAGCATTTT CSATTGLTGNQPQHF
few TRBJ2-3 TRBD1 TRBV7-9 TGTGCCAGCAGCCCCCAACCGGGACAGGGAACAGATACGCAGTATTTT CASSPQPGQGTDTQYF
- TRBJ1-2 TRBD1 TRBV5-5 TGTGCCAGCAGCCATGGGACAGTCTATGGCTACACCTTC CASSHGTVYGYTF
- TRBJ1-3 - TRBV20-1 TGCAGTGCCCCGAGGGCCGGGCCTGGAAACACCATATATTTT CSAPRAGPGNTIYF
- TRBJ1-1 - TRBV4-3 TGCGCCAGCAGCCAAGATGTCGATAGCGAGGGCGGGCCTGAAGCTTTCTTT CASSQDVDSEGGPEAFF
- TRBJ2-7 - TRBV30 TGTGCCTGGACGGGGGCGGACGAGCAGTACTTC CAWTGADEQYF